Below, one T cell receptor beta chain is given with its context. The antigen remains unidentified. This sample includes further DNA sequences coding for the same CDR3. V was pared by 6 bases and J by 3 bases, with 6 bases between. CDR1 and CDR2 from the germline V gene are SQVTM and ANQGSEA. The CDR3 contains 11 residues. Researchers report immunoSEQ v3.0 was run at survey level. A target of about 35,000-50,000 T-cell genomes per sample was set for sequencing. Here immunoSEQ multiplex PCR was the method, and the copy in TCRdb shows in-frame clones only, minus some. The sample has 26,000 or so clones, about 83% seen once. The data derive from a study of long-term antiretroviral therapy in people with HIV. General study results and limits: With ART, diversity went up but was still lower than in transplant donor controls. Repertoire composition at all time points was dominated by clones that had expanded before ART. Blood specimens, gathered between the mid-2000s and the late 2010s, were possibly obtained under older ART regimens.

The sequencing here drew on unsorted PBMCs, taken 3 years after starting antiretroviral therapy. V usage is TRBV29-1 and J usage is TRBJ2-1; D uncertain. This TCR was recovered from a man younger than 35 with HIV. The CDR3 loop is CSVGSYNEQFF. CDR3 coding DNA: TGCAGCGTGGGCAGCTACAATGAGCAGTTCTTC.